This entry concerns a single T cell receptor (beta chain). The CDR3 covers 16 residues. Germline CDR1 LNHNV, CDR2 YYDKDF (reference sequence). Trimming cost V 0 bases and J 8 bases; bases outside gene matches: 10. This sample is part of a study of control samples from healthy donors and cancer patients. Libraries were prepared by immunoSEQ multiplex PCR; TCRdb keeps only in-frame clonotypes and omits some of them. The table has over 45,000 clones, roughly nine tenths seen once. The origin of this receptor is a man aged 35-49 years with colorectal cancer. The sample comprised PBMCs. The chain combines TRBV15 with TRBJ2-1; 7 nucleotides match TRBD2. CDR3 DNA: TGTGCCACCAGCAGAGATGGGGCGGGAGCCTGGTATGAGCAGTTCTTC. It is translated as CATSRDGAGAWYEQFF.